The source of this TCR beta chain is a study of control samples from healthy donors and cancer patients. Assay used: immunoSEQ multiplex PCR; TCRdb lists only in-frame clones, some missing. This table has some 70,000 clones, more than 80% appearing once. Between the trimmed V and J ends, which lost 3 bases and 8 bases, there was a span of 7 bases. CDR3 length equals 11 residues. The sample taken for sequencing was PBMCs. The chain joins TRBV12-3 or TRBV12-4 to TRBJ1-2; D remains ambiguous. The clonotype was recovered from a woman aged 45-59 years with lung cancer. CDR3 loop: CASSLAGGYTF. The DNA of the CDR3 is TGTGCCAGCAGTTTGGCGGGCGGCTACACCTTC.